A selection of T cell receptor beta chains follows, all from one sample in a study of cytomegalovirus exposure and HLA in healthy donors. TCRdb keeps only in-frame clones here, not all; method: immunoSEQ multiplex PCR. The data contain some 180,000 clones, 77% of them singletons. Input material: PBMCs. The source of these receptors is a man between 18 and 35 years old in good health and CMV-seronegative. The CDR3 runs from the conserved cysteine through the conserved F or W. A D gene is named only where the DNA matches it firmly. Size tells how often a clone was seen (once, few, many) or the class of an expanded clone, and some rows leave it out.

>14|TRBV6-6|-|TRBJ2-7|-
CASSYSSESYEQYF
TGTGCCAGCAGTTACTCGTCGGAGTCCTACGAGCAGTACTTC
>21|TRBV29-1|-|TRBJ2-1|TRBD2
CSVDGLAGGGGAKSSYNEQFF
TGCAGCGTTGACGGACTAGCGGGAGGAGGGGGGGCGAAAAGCTCCTACAATGAGCAGTTCTTC
>13|TRBV11-3|once|TRBJ2-7|TRBD2
CASGLRLAGEQYF
TGTGCCAGCGGACTCCGACTAGCCGGCGAGCAGTACTTC
>16|TRBV7-2|few|TRBJ2-1|-
CASSSRADSSYNEQFF
TGTGCCAGCAGCTCCCGGGCGGACAGTAGCTACAATGAGCAGTTCTTC
>15|TRBV5-8|-|TRBJ1-2|-
CASTLVDRANYGYTF
TGTGCCAGCACCTTGGTCGACAGAGCTAACTATGGCTACACCTTC
>16|TRBV6-5|few|TRBJ1-6|TRBD1
CASSYSGGTGFSPLHF
TGTGCCAGCAGTTACTCAGGGGGGACAGGGTTCTCACCCCTCCACTTT
>14|TRBV6-1|-|TRBJ1-4|-
CATLSRGRDEKLFF
TGTGCCACCCTGTCGCGAGGGAGAGATGAAAAACTGTTTTTT
>12|TRBV7-2|-|TRBJ1-2|-
CASHRDFYGYTF
TGTGCCAGCCATCGGGACTTCTATGGCTACACCTTC
>15|TRBV19|-|TRBJ1-5|TRBD1
CASSRGTDSNQPQHF
TGTGCCAGTAGTAGGGGGACAGATAGCAATCAGCCCCAGCATTTT
>14|TRBV13|-|TRBJ2-1|-
CASGRGNSYNEQFF
TGTGCCAGCGGGCGGGGTAACTCCTACAATGAGCAGTTCTTC
>14|TRBV9|-|TRBJ2-1|-
CASSVAGGHNEQFF
TGTGCCAGCAGCGTAGCGGGGGGCCACAATGAGCAGTTCTTC
>15|TRBV7-3|-|TRBJ2-1|TRBD2
CASSTIAGGPHEQFF
TGTGCCAGCAGCACCATAGCGGGAGGGCCGCATGAGCAGTTCTTC
>16|TRBV11-2|once|TRBJ2-1|TRBD2
CASSLRMSSGRNEQFF
TGTGCCAGCAGCTTAAGGATGTCTAGCGGGAGGAATGAGCAGTTCTTC
>13|TRBV4-3|-|TRBJ1-1|-
CASSQDRLGGAFF
TGCGCCAGCAGCCAAGATCGGTTAGGGGGAGCTTTCTTT
>14|TRBV11-3|few|TRBJ1-1|-
CASSPLRANTEAFF
TGTGCCAGCAGCCCCCTGAGGGCGAACACTGAAGCTTTCTTT
>15|TRBV9|-|TRBJ2-1|-
CASSGMRNSYNEQFF
TGTGCCAGCAGCGGTATGCGGAACTCCTACAATGAGCAGTTCTTC
>14|TRBV9|-|TRBJ1-2|TRBD1
CASSPGQAAYGYTF
TGTGCCAGCAGCCCAGGACAGGCCGCCTATGGCTACACCTTC
>19|TRBV18|-|TRBJ1-6|TRBD1
CASSPLPLLQTGEGSPLHF
TGTGCCAGCTCACCCCTGCCCCTGCTTCAGACAGGGGAGGGTTCACCCCTCCACTTT
>15|TRBV5-4|-|TRBJ2-3|-
CASYHQAFGTDTQYF
TGTGCCAGCTACCACCAAGCGTTCGGAACAGATACGCAGTATTTT
>16|TRBV13|-|TRBJ2-3|TRBD2
CASSLGLAGNTDTQYF
TGTGCCAGCAGCTTGGGACTAGCGGGAAACACAGATACGCAGTATTTT
>14|TRBV5-8|-|TRBJ1-1|-
CASSLLGANTEAFF
TGTGCCAGCAGCTTGTTGGGGGCGAACACTGAAGCTTTCTTT
>14|TRBV30|-|TRBJ1-1|-
CACQRILLNTEAFF
TGTGCCTGTCAACGGATACTACTGAACACTGAAGCTTTCTTT
>13|TRBV27|once|TRBJ2-7|-
CASSLVNSYEQYF
TGTGCCAGCAGTTTGGTCAACTCCTACGAGCAGTACTTC
>18|TRBV7-3|-|TRBJ2-4|-
CASSITTGSTLAKNIQYF
TGTGCCAGCAGCATAACCACGGGGTCTACCCTGGCCAAAAACATTCAGTACTTC
>15|TRBV5-4|-|TRBJ2-7|-
CASSSWTFGGYEQYF
TGTGCCAGCAGCTCGTGGACATTCGGCGGCTACGAGCAGTACTTC
>11|TRBV6-5|-|TRBJ1-1|TRBD1
CASSAGDRAFF
TGTGCCAGCAGTGCAGGGGACAGAGCTTTCTTT
>15|TRBV15|-|TRBJ2-3|TRBD2
CATTLAGGSTDTQYF
TGTGCCACAACACTAGCGGGGGGAAGCACAGATACGCAGTATTTT
>17|TRBV7-2|-|TRBJ1-1|-
CASSLELGLAGNTEAFF
TGTGCCAGCAGCTTAGAATTGGGCCTCGCCGGGAACACTGAAGCTTTCTTT
>14|TRBV4-2|-|TRBJ1-1|TRBD1
CASSLDRGVLRAFF
TGTGCCAGCAGCCTTGACAGGGGCGTTTTGAGGGCTTTCTTT
>13|TRBV14|-|TRBJ2-3|-
CASSQLSRDTQYF
TGTGCCAGCAGCCAACTTTCTAGGGATACGCAGTATTTT
>16|TRBV30|-|TRBJ2-1|TRBD2
CAWSVWLAGVGNEQFF
TGTGCCTGGAGTGTATGGCTAGCGGGAGTGGGGAATGAGCAGTTCTTC
>15|TRBV15|-|TRBJ2-7|-
CATSRGGPGTYEQYF
TGTGCCACCAGCAGAGGTGGTCCCGGGACCTACGAGCAGTACTTC
>13|TRBV7-3|few|TRBJ1-5|-
CASSSGANQPQHF
TGTGCCAGCAGCTCAGGGGCCAATCAGCCCCAGCATTTT
>15|TRBV2|-|TRBJ2-3|TRBD2
CASSRLAGSRDTQYF
TGTGCCAGCAGTCGATTAGCGGGGTCGCGGGATACGCAGTATTTT
>14|TRBV6-5|-|TRBJ1-2|TRBD1
CASSEATGNYGYTF
TGTGCCAGCAGTGAGGCGACAGGGAACTATGGCTACACCTTC
>16|TRBV7-2|-|TRBJ2-3|-
CASSFSGAVGTDTQYF
TGTGCCAGCAGCTTTAGCGGTGCCGTGGGCACAGATACGCAGTATTTT
>15|TRBV13|-|TRBJ2-1|-
CASSLGLAWVDEQFF
TGTGCCAGCAGCTTAGGCCTAGCGTGGGTCGATGAGCAGTTCTTC
>16|TRBV19|-|TRBJ2-7|TRBD2
CASSTPGTSGFYEQYF
TGCGCCAGTAGTACACCCGGGACTAGCGGCTTCTACGAGCAGTACTTC
>15|TRBV6-5|once|TRBJ1-2|-
CASSPGHPSLYGYTF
TGTGCCAGCAGCCCGGGACACCCGAGCCTCTACGGCTACACCTTC
>12|TRBV7-9|-|TRBJ2-7|TRBD1
CASSLTGVEQYF
TGTGCCAGCAGCTTGACAGGGGTCGAGCAGTACTTC